This T cell receptor (beta chain) was captured by sequencing in a study of early T cells in non-severe SARS-CoV-2 infection. TCRdb ran MiXCR on the 5' RACE reads and lists one entry per CDR3 protein. The sample has some 25,000 distinct CDR3 sequences; less than 6% are singletons. V was shortened by 8 bases and J by 4 bases, with 17 bases between the two germline ends. The CDR3 spans 14 residues. The germline gives CDR1 SGHAT, CDR2 FQNNGV. This clonotype has only a few counts. The TCR comes from an adult who was a healthcare worker with PCR-confirmed SARS-CoV-2 infection or an uninfected control (not recorded which). Sequencing was carried out using whole blood. The chain has TRBV11-2 and TRBJ2-5; the D is unclear. CDR3 residues: CASALSLRGETQYF. The CDR3, as DNA: TGTGCCAGCGCCCTCAGCTTACGTGGAGAGACCCAGTACTTC. The variable domain in full, with the rest retrieved from reference TRBV11-2 and TRBJ2-5, is EAGVAQSPRYKIIEKRQSVAFWCNPISGHATLYWYQQILGQGPKLLIQFQNNGVVDDSQLPKDRFSAERLKGVDSTLKIQPAKLEDSAVYLCASALSLRGETQYFGPGTRLLVL.